This entry lists 26 T cell receptor beta chains sequenced from one sample in a study of neurological immune-mediated disorders. TCRdb recomputed calls from the 5' RACE reads with MiXCR, one row per CDR3 protein. The sample shows tens of thousands of distinct CDR3 sequences, roughly 4% of them seen only once. Sample: PBMCs. The receptor set was obtained from a woman in her fifties or sixties with multiple sclerosis.

The rearrangement joins TRBV7-2 to TRBJ2-3, with 9 bases matching TRBD2. This CDR3 comprises 16 residues. Germline V gene data show CDR1 as SGHTA and CDR2 as FQGNSA. V trimming: 5 bases; J trimming: 4 bases; junction bases outside the gene matches: 10. The CDR3 DNA sequence: TGTGCCAGCAGCGTTAACAGCGGACTAGCGTCAGATACGCAGTATTTT. This encodes CASSVNSGLASDTQYF.

This clonotype came up many times. This sequence joins TRBV4-2 and TRBJ2-5; 8 nucleotides align to TRBD2. Losses at the gene ends were 0 bases for V and 1 base for J; bases not matched to a gene: 4. Germline assignment: CDR1 LGHNA and CDR2 YNFKEQ. The CDR3 totals 16 residues. The CDR3 DNA reads as TGTGCCAGCAGCCAAGATCGAACTAGCGGCCAAGAGACCCAGTACTTC. It is translated as CASSQDRTSGQETQYF.

This clonotype was found many times. This chain links TRBV20-1 with TRBJ2-1, with 9 bases identical to TRBD1. Germline CDR1 is DFQATT and CDR2 is SNEGSKA (reference sequence). The ends lost 4 bases at V and 6 bases at J; junction bases unmatched: 13. The CDR3 spans 16 residues. This CDR3 is CSATAPTGGLVNEQFF. The CDR3 DNA is TGCAGTGCTACGGCCCCGACAGGGGGTCTTGTCAATGAGCAGTTCTTC.

This clonotype was seen more than once but under ten times. This chain connects TRBV9 to TRBJ2-7; D unresolved. Deletions cut 0 bases from V and 1 base from J, with 8 bases between. The CDR3 runs to 14 residues. The germline gives CDR1 SGDLS, CDR2 YYNGEE. DNA of the CDR3: TGTGCCAGCAGCGTAGATCACGGATCCTACGAGCAGTACTTC. This encodes CASSVDHGSYEQYF.

This clonotype was found many times. The chain is built from TRBV3-1 and TRBJ2-2; D remains unclear. The CDR3 consists of 15 residues. The germline V and J ends were trimmed by 3 bases and 0 bases, with 8 bases remaining between them. The germline V gene has CDR1 LGHDT and CDR2 YNNKEL (reference sequence). Here the CDR3 reads CASSHSDANTGELFF. Written as DNA, the CDR3 is TGTGCCAGCAGCCACAGCGATGCGAACACCGGGGAGCTGTTTTTT.

This clonotype came up many times. The chain recombines TRBV29-1 with TRBJ2-5; 8 bases are a match to TRBD1. CDR1 and CDR2 (germline): SQVTM, ANQGSEA. This CDR3 region has 13 residues. V lost 7 bases to trimming and J lost 6 bases; unmatched junction nucleotides: 10. DNA for the CDR3: TGCAGCGGCGGGACAGGTCTCGTGAAGACCCAGTACTTC. Translated: CSGGTGLVKTQYF.

This clonotype turned up a few times. The chain couples TRBV14 to TRBJ1-6, with D uncertain. CDR3 length: 15 residues. Trimming cost V 4 bases and J 7 bases, with 14 bases left between them. CDR1 SGHDN and CDR2 FVKESK come from the germline V gene. CDR3 sequence: CASSPLQDGNSPLHF. CDR3 nucleotide sequence: TGTGCCAGCAGCCCTCTTCAGGACGGGAATTCACCCCTCCACTTT.

This clonotype was seen at least ten times. The chain has TRBV4-2 and TRBJ2-3, with 8 bases aligning to TRBD1. Per germline, CDR1 LGHNA and CDR2 YNFKEQ. With 0 bases clipped from V and 4 bases from J, the junction kept 3 bases outside the gene matches. The CDR3 contains 15 residues. CDR3 in amino acids: CASSQDETGADTQYF. CDR3 nucleotide sequence: TGTGCCAGCAGCCAAGACGAGACAGGGGCAGATACGCAGTATTTT.

This clonotype was recorded at least ten times. This chain links TRBV12-3 or TRBV12-4 with TRBJ2-3; 11 nucleotides match TRBD2. J gave up 3 bases and V 0 bases, and 2 bases lay outside the gene matches. The CDR3 loop spans 16 amino acids. The CDR3 spells CASSLASGRGTDTQYF. The CDR3, as DNA: TGTGCCAGCAGTTTAGCTAGCGGGAGGGGGACAGATACGCAGTATTTT.

The table lists this clonotype with many counts. CDR3 coding DNA: TGTGCCAGCAGTCATGTGGGACTCAACTACAATGAGCAGTTCTTC. Amino acid sequence: CASSHVGLNYNEQFF. The V gene is TRBV12-3 or TRBV12-4, the J gene TRBJ2-1, with D maybe TRBD2 (6 bases). V was trimmed by 5 bases and J by 3 bases, leaving 14 bases between them. The CDR3 has 15 residues.

This clonotype was seen at least ten times. V is TRBV20-1 and J is TRBJ2-5; the match to TRBD1 covers 8 bases. The CDR3 covers 14 residues. V shed 3 bases and J 4 bases; nucleotides not matched to a gene: 7. In germline, CDR1 is DFQATT, CDR2 SNEGSKA (reference sequence). CDR3 in amino acids: CSARKGQVIETQYF. In DNA form, the CDR3 reads TGCAGTGCTAGGAAGGGACAGGTTATAGAGACCCAGTACTTC.

This clonotype was counted only a few times. The rearrangement uses TRBV4-3 and TRBJ2-1; 11 bases map to TRBD2. Germline assignment: CDR1 LGHNA and CDR2 YSLEER. The CDR3 is 17 amino acids. Losses at the gene ends were 0 bases for V and 3 bases for J; bases not matched to a gene: 4. The CDR3 is CASSQEVSGRVYNEQFF. For the CDR3, the DNA is TGCGCCAGCAGCCAAGAGGTTAGCGGGAGGGTCTACAATGAGCAGTTCTTC.

This clonotype was counted at least ten times. CDR3: CASSQGFWGRAGNEQFF. CDR3 in DNA: TGTGCCAGCAGCCAAGGGTTTTGGGGGAGGGCCGGCAATGAGCAGTTCTTC. The chain uses TRBV3-1 and TRBJ2-1; TRBD2 aligns across 7 bases. V dropped 1 base and J dropped 6; count of bases not matched to a gene: 12. The CDR3 has 17 residues. Germline CDR1 is LGHDT and CDR2 is YNNKEL (reference sequence).

This clonotype was seen repeatedly, ten times or more. V is TRBV12-3 or TRBV12-4 and J is TRBJ1-5, with a possible D match to TRBD1 (5 bases). V was cut by 2 bases and J by 7 bases, with 6 bases left in between. This CDR3 is built from 12 residues. CDR3 protein: CASSLRGQPQHF. The CDR3 nucleotides read TGTGCCAGCAGTTTAAGGGGCCAGCCCCAGCATTTT.

The chain employs TRBV7-8 and TRBJ1-1; 9 bases fit TRBD1. Germline-derived CDR1 and CDR2 are SGHVS and FQNEAQ. The CDR3 length is 16 residues. V gave up 6 bases and J gave up 2 bases; unmatched junction bases: 10. CDR3 DNA: TGTGCCAGCAGACCTAACAGGGGGCTACGAAACACTGAAGCTTTCTTT. This gives the protein CASRPNRGLRNTEAFF.

This clonotype was picked up many times. The chain uses TRBV6-6 and TRBJ2-2, with TRBD1 matching 11 bases. V lost 5 bases and J lost 4; bases outside the gene matches: 6. Looked up from germline, CDR1 is MNHNY and CDR2 is SVGAGI (reference sequence). This CDR3 comprises 16 residues. The CDR3: CASSDRDRGFTGELFF. The DNA of the CDR3 is TGTGCCAGCAGTGACCGGGACAGGGGGTTCACCGGGGAGCTGTTTTTT.

This clonotype was seen repeatedly, ten times or more. CDR3 coding DNA: TGTGCCATCAGTGCCGGGACAGTCTACGAGCAGTACTTC. Its protein is CAISAGTVYEQYF. The chain links TRBV10-3 to TRBJ2-7; 7 bases line up with TRBD1. In germline, CDR1 is ENHRY, CDR2 SYGVKD. After removal of 4 bases from V and 3 bases from J, the junction contained 3 bases not matched to a gene. The CDR3 runs 13 residues.

This clonotype was picked up many times. The chain recombines TRBV7-3 with TRBJ2-1; no firm D call. Germline lookup yields CDR1 SGHTA and CDR2 FQGTGA. Trimming pared 5 bases from V and 6 bases from J, leaving 11 bases between. This CDR3 contains 13 residues. The CDR3: CASSRSVRNEQFF. CDR3 nucleotides: TGTGCCAGCAGCCGGTCTGTCCGCAATGAGCAGTTCTTC.

This clonotype was recorded many times. The V and J genes are TRBV7-2 and TRBJ2-6; 11 nucleotides agree with TRBD1. With 1 base clipped from V and 4 bases from J, the junction kept 3 bases outside the gene matches. The CDR3 runs to 17 residues. Germline V gives CDR1 SGHTA, CDR2 FQGNSA. CDR3 sequence reads: CASSLVGQGAGANVLTF. The CDR3 DNA reads TGTGCCAGCAGCTTAGTCGGACAGGGGGCCGGGGCCAACGTCCTGACTTTC.

The rearrangement links TRBV6-1 to TRBJ1-1, with D possibly TRBD1 on 6 matching bases. Germline CDR1 reads MNHNS; CDR2 reads SASEGT. The ends were cut back, 3 bases at V and 4 bases at J, with 18 bases in the middle. This CDR3 region has 16 residues. The CDR3, as DNA: TGTGCCAGCAGTGATCTGGCAGGGGAATCAGGCACTGAAGCTTTCTTT. Its translation: CASSDLAGESGTEAFF.

A word on this clonotype: This may arise from a read error, as a much more abundant clone is one base away. This chain uses TRBV5-1 with TRBJ2-2; D gene uncertain. Trimming removed 0 bases from V and 2 bases from J, with 8 bases in between. The CDR3 runs to 15 residues. Germline CDR1 is SGHRS and CDR2 is YFSETQ. The CDR3 region has the DNA TGCGCCAGCAGCTTGGCCCCTAGAAACACCGGGGAGCTGTTTTTT. This gives the protein CASSLAPRNTGELFF.

This clonotype was recorded a few times. This clone may be a read error of a much larger clone one base away. V usage is TRBV6-5 and J usage is TRBJ1-2; no definite D call. Germline values: CDR1 MNHEY, CDR2 SVGAGI. V gave up 6 bases and J gave up 3 bases, with 11 bases separating them. The CDR3 totals 13 residues. In DNA, the CDR3 is TGTGCCAGCAGCCTCGGAAAGTACTATGGCTACACCTTC. It codes for CASSLGKYYGYTF.

This clonotype has at least ten counts. The V call is TRBV7-2, the J call TRBJ2-5; D is possibly TRBD1 (6 bases). The CDR3 sequence is 16 residues long. Germline V gene lookup returns CDR1 SGHTA and CDR2 FQGNSA. V was clipped by 5 bases and J by 4 bases, with 20 bases between them. The CDR3: CASSGTGTPVLETQYF. The CDR3 DNA reads as TGTGCCAGCAGCGGAACCGGGACACCGGTCCTAGAGACCCAGTACTTC.

This clonotype showed up many times. The chain is built from TRBV20-1 and TRBJ2-7; no reliable D call. The V end lost 3 bases, the J end lost 1 base, and 4 bases lay between the germline ends. The germline gives CDR1 DFQATT, CDR2 SNEGSKA (reference sequence). The CDR3 covers 11 residues. The CDR3 coding sequence is TGCAGTGCTAGCGTTTCCTACGAGCAGTACTTC. It encodes CSASVSYEQYF.

This clonotype came up many times. The CDR3 reads CSARGQGTETQYF. The CDR3 coding sequence is TGCAGTGCTAGGGGACAGGGGACGGAGACCCAGTACTTC. V gene TRBV20-1 combines with J gene TRBJ2-5; 10 bases agree with TRBD1. V trimming: 3 bases; J trimming: 5 bases; junction bases outside the gene matches: 3. Germline V lookup: CDR1 DFQATT, CDR2 SNEGSKA (reference sequence). The CDR3 contains 13 residues.

This clonotype was seen many times. This rearrangement joins TRBV6-5 to TRBJ2-2; D ambiguous. Germline assignment: CDR1 MNHEY and CDR2 SVGAGI. This CDR3 spans 17 amino acids. V dropped 4 bases and J dropped 2 bases, with 17 bases sitting between them. The CDR3 protein is CASSFVFPGVNTGELFF. The DNA of the CDR3 is TGTGCCAGCAGTTTCGTATTCCCTGGGGTTAACACCGGGGAGCTGTTTTTT.